The clone carrying this TCR beta chain showed up just a few times. TCRdb analysed the 5' RACE reads with MiXCR anew, one entry per CDR3 protein. The sample gives tens of thousands of distinct CDR3 sequences, around 26% of which show up once; 2.5% to 4% is in the top ten. V shed 6 bases and J shed 7 bases, with 13 bases lying between them. The CDR3 covers 12 residues. Sequenced material: tumor-infiltrating naive CD4+ T cells sorted from the breast tumor. Sample subset: naive CD4+ T cells, CD4+CD45RA+CD25-. V and J are TRBV12-3 or TRBV12-4 and TRBJ2-7; D is uncertain. The receptor comes from a female donor with breast cancer. The CDR3 is CASSPPLREQYF. The CDR3 DNA sequence: TGTGCCAGCAGCCCTCCTCTACGAGAGCAGTACTTC.